Following are 24 T cell receptor beta chains from one sample sequenced in a study of T cell repertoires in cytomegalovirus infection. Each CDR3 protein is one row after TCRdb ran MiXCR on the reads. The table has some 250,000 distinct CDR3 sequences, around 8.7% seen once; the top ten hold approximately 15%. Sequencing was performed on PBMCs. These receptor sequences come from a human donor in good health (CMV status not recorded). Some clones in this sample may be carry-over from other donors' samples.

This clonotype was counted many times. V and J are TRBV7-7 and TRBJ1-1, with a weak D call TRBD1 (5 bases). In germline, CDR1 is SSHAT, CDR2 FNYEAQ (reference sequence). The CDR3 extends over 13 amino acids. Trimming took 6 bases from V and 7 from J, leaving 15 bases between them. The CDR3 here is CASSPLSGREAFF. The DNA of the CDR3 is TGTGCCAGCAGTCCGTTGTCGGGACGTGAAGCTTTCTTT.

About this clonotype: A single base separates this from a much larger clone, so it may be a read error. V is TRBV7-2 and J is TRBJ1-1; the D gene is possibly TRBD1 (6 bases). This CDR3 contains 14 residues. CDR1 is SGHTA, CDR2 FQGNSA, per germline. This chain's CDR3 is CASRVRGQNTEASF. The CDR3 DNA is TGTGCCAGCAGGGTCCGGGGGCAGAACACTGAAGCTTCCTTT.

This sequence joins TRBV12-3 or TRBV12-4 and TRBJ1-2; 7 bases line up with TRBD1. The CDR3 totals 13 residues. Trimming cost V 2 bases and J 8 bases; bases outside gene matches: 5. CDR3 sequence reads: CASSLSGGGGYTF. The CDR3 DNA reads as TGTGCCAGCAGTTTATCAGGGGGGGGAGGCTACACCTTC.

This clonotype was seen many times. The chain is built from TRBV7-2 and TRBJ2-1, with 8 bases matching TRBD1. Germline assignment: CDR1 SGHTA and CDR2 FQGNSA. Trimming at V came to 2 bases and at J to 6 bases, leaving 6 bases not matched to a gene. This CDR3 spans 15 amino acids. The CDR3 DNA sequence: TGTGCCAGCAGCTTAAGCAGGGGGCTTTTCAATGAGCAGTTCTTC. It specifies CASSLSRGLFNEQFF.

This clonotype was seen only a few times. The chain couples TRBV2 to TRBJ1-4; D unresolved. In germline, CDR1 is SNHLY, CDR2 FYNNEI. The CDR3 consists of 11 residues. V was pared by 8 bases and J by 7 bases, with 8 bases between. The CDR3 DNA sequence: TGTGCCAGCGCAACGGTTGAAAAACTGTTTTTT. Residues: CASATVEKLFF.

This clonotype was seen repeatedly, ten times or more. This rearrangement joins TRBV7-4 to TRBJ1-5; D possibly corresponds to TRBD1 (6 bases). Trimming removed 5 bases from V and 3 bases from J, with 14 bases in between. The CDR3 consists of 15 residues. CDR1 is SGHVT, CDR2 SQSDAQ, per germline. CDR3 region: CASSLGSGDNQPQHF. The CDR3 DNA reads TGTGCCAGCAGCCTTGGGTCAGGGGACAATCAGCCCCAGCATTTT.

This chain uses TRBV7-6 with TRBJ2-7; 9 nucleotides line up with TRBD2. Trimming removed 5 bases from V and 3 bases from J; junction bases left unmatched: 5. Germline-derived CDR1 and CDR2 are SGHVS and FNYEAQ. The CDR3 extends over 14 amino acids. The CDR3 region is CASSVGTSIYEQYF. For the CDR3, the DNA is TGTGCCAGCAGCGTCGGGACTAGCATCTACGAGCAGTACTTC.

This clonotype was recorded at least ten times. The chain joins TRBV7-8 to TRBJ1-5; the D is unclear. The CDR3 runs 16 residues. V lost 5 bases to trimming and J lost 2 bases, with 16 bases between them. Germline V gene sequence: CDR1 SGHVS, CDR2 FQNEAQ. CDR3 residues: CASSKRADAGNQPQHF. DNA for the CDR3: TGTGCCAGCAGCAAACGGGCGGACGCCGGCAATCAGCCCCAGCATTTT.

This clonotype was picked up many times. The rearrangement uses TRBV7-8 and TRBJ2-3; D is undetermined. Germline V gives CDR1 SGHVS, CDR2 FQNEAQ. Trimming cost V 1 base and J 0 bases, with 8 bases left between them. The CDR3 runs 15 residues. CDR3 protein: CASSLGAQSTDTQYF. DNA for the CDR3: TGTGCCAGCAGCTTAGGAGCACAGAGCACAGATACGCAGTATTTT.

The chain combines TRBV27 with TRBJ2-6; 9 bases match TRBD1. The CDR3 runs 18 residues. CDR1 MNHEY and CDR2 SMNVEV come from the germline V gene (reference sequence). Unmatched junction bases numbered 11, after V lost 8 bases and J lost 0 bases. The CDR3: CASSSLRDRASGANVLTF. The CDR3, as DNA: TGTGCCAGCTCCTCACTCCGGGACAGGGCCTCTGGGGCCAACGTCCTGACTTTC.

This clonotype was counted at least ten times. The V call is TRBV4-3, the J call TRBJ2-3, with 15 nucleotides matching TRBD2. V shed 4 bases and J 0 bases; nucleotides not matched to a gene: 5. CDR1 is LGHNA and CDR2 is YSLEER in the germline V gene. This CDR3 spans 18 amino acids. Here the CDR3 reads CASSPGTSGGSSTDTQYF. The CDR3 DNA follows: TGCGCCAGCAGCCCTGGGACTAGCGGGGGGTCTAGCACAGATACGCAGTATTTT.

Only a few counts were recorded for this clonotype. The rearrangement uses TRBV19 and TRBJ2-5, with D unresolved. V was clipped by 3 bases and J by 5 bases, with 13 bases between them. The CDR3 has 14 amino acids. Germline V CDR1 and CDR2: LNHDA, SQIVND (reference sequence). The chain's CDR3 is CASSIGDKEETQYF. In nucleotides, the CDR3 is TGTGCCAGTAGTATCGGCGATAAAGAGGAGACCCAGTACTTC.

This clonotype was detected ten times or more. The chain employs TRBV7-2 and TRBJ1-1; D may be TRBD1 (5 bases). This CDR3 region has 12 residues. V was clipped by 3 bases and J by 6 bases, with 8 bases between them. CDR1 SGHTA and CDR2 FQGNSA come from the germline V gene. For the CDR3, the DNA is TGTGCCAGCAGCTTCGGGGGACCTGAAGCTTTCTTT. Protein: CASSFGGPEAFF.

This clonotype was detected many times. Here the CDR3 DNA reads TGTGCCAGCACCTTCTCGGGACCCATCCGTTCTGGGGCCAACGTCCTGACTTTC. Residues: CASTFSGPIRSGANVLTF. The chain has TRBV12-3 or TRBV12-4 and TRBJ2-6; the D call may be TRBD1 or TRBD2 (5 bases each). Trimming took off 7 bases at V and 1 base at J, with 20 bases between the two ends. The CDR3 totals 18 residues.

This clonotype was counted a few times. The chain joins TRBV19 to TRBJ1-5; 7 nucleotides agree with TRBD1. This CDR3 has 16 residues. In germline, CDR1 is LNHDA, CDR2 SQIVND (reference sequence). Trimming removed 0 bases from V and 4 bases from J; junction bases left unmatched: 6. In nucleotides, the CDR3 is TGTGCCAGTAGTATAGACAGGGGGTTAGAGAATCAGCCCCAGCATTTT. The encoded protein is CASSIDRGLENQPQHF.

There are many counts of this clonotype. This chain joins TRBV7-9 and TRBJ2-5; D possibly corresponds to TRBD1 (7 bases). The V end was cut by 5 bases, the J end by 9 bases, with 19 bases between. The CDR3 loop spans 14 amino acids. CDR1 is SEHNR, CDR2 FQNEAQ, per germline (reference sequence). Here the CDR3 DNA reads TGTGCCAGCAGCCCGCGGGACAGACCGGGGGCCCAGTACTTC. This codes for CASSPRDRPGAQYF.

The chain has TRBV4-3 and TRBJ2-2; tentative D call: TRBD2 (5 bases). V shed 5 bases and J shed 2 bases, with 9 bases lying between them. Germline V CDR1 and CDR2: LGHNA, YSLEER. The CDR3 loop spans 14 amino acids. Here the CDR3 reads CASSWTPNTGELFF. CDR3 nucleotide sequence: TGCGCCAGCAGCTGGACTCCTAACACCGGGGAGCTGTTTTTT.

The chain uses TRBV7-6 and TRBJ2-5, with D perhaps given as TRBD1 or TRBD2 (6 bases each). This CDR3 spans 15 amino acids. Trimming removed 5 bases at V and 5 bases at J, with 18 bases between. CDR1 is SGHVS, CDR2 FNYEAQ, per germline. The CDR3 DNA reads TGTGCCAGCAGCCCGATAGCGAGGGGGGAGGAGACCCAGTACTTC. It yields the protein CASSPIARGEETQYF.

This clonotype was seen repeatedly, ten times or more. The CDR3: CASSYSGTSGLYNEQFF. As DNA, the CDR3 is TGTGCCAGCAGTTACTCCGGGACTAGCGGCCTCTACAATGAGCAGTTCTTC. V is TRBV6-2 or TRBV6-3 and J is TRBJ2-1, with 11 positions matching TRBD2. In germline, CDR1 is MNHEY, CDR2 SVGEGT. V lost 0 bases to trimming and J lost 3 bases; unmatched junction nucleotides: 4. The CDR3 sequence is 17 residues long.

This clonotype has at least ten counts. The chain links TRBV7-2 to TRBJ1-5; 9 bases align to TRBD1. Germline V gene sequence: CDR1 SGHTA, CDR2 FQGNSA. V shed 5 bases and J 1 base; nucleotides not matched to a gene: 3. CDR3 length: 15 amino acids. The CDR3: CASSAGTGSNQPQHF. Here the CDR3 DNA reads TGTGCCAGCAGCGCCGGGACAGGGAGCAATCAGCCCCAGCATTTT. Together with reference TRBV7-2 and TRBJ1-5, the CDR3 gives the full variable domain: GAGVSQSPSNKVTEKGKDVELRCDPISGHTALYWYRQSLGQGLEFLIYFQGNSAPDKSGLPSDRFSAERTGGSVSTLTIQRTQQEDSAVYLCASSAGTGSNQPQHFGDGTRLSIL.

This clonotype was detected ten times or more. V usage is TRBV28 and J usage is TRBJ2-7; 7 nucleotides match TRBD1. Germline-derived CDR1 and CDR2 are MDHEN and SYDVKM. This CDR3 is 19 amino acids long. J lost 0 bases, V lost 3 bases, and 17 bases had no gene match. The CDR3 DNA sequence: TGTGCCAGCAGTTTGAATCTTCAAATCGGACAGGCGATCTCCTACGAGCAGTACTTC. This sequence encodes CASSLNLQIGQAISYEQYF. Based on the CDR3 plus reference TRBV28 and TRBJ2-7, the full variable domain is DVKVTQSSRYLVKRTGEKVFLECVQDMDHENMFWYRQDPGLGLRLIYFSYDVKMKEKGDIPEGYSVSREKKERFSLILESASTNQTSMYLCASSLNLQIGQAISYEQYFGPGTRLTVT.

This clonotype was picked up many times. The chain links TRBV7-8 to TRBJ2-2; D not certain. V lost 2 bases, J lost 0 bases, and 4 bases lay in between. Germline CDR1 reads SGHVS; CDR2 reads FQNEAQ. The CDR3 runs 14 residues. CDR3 DNA: TGTGCCAGCAGCTTAAGAGCGAACACCGGGGAGCTGTTTTTT. Translating it yields CASSLRANTGELFF.

This clonotype appeared many times. The chain recombines TRBV7-9 with TRBJ2-4; 10 nucleotides align to TRBD1. Germline CDR1 and CDR2: SEHNR and FQNEAQ (reference sequence). The CDR3 has 13 amino acids. Trimming at V came to 5 bases and at J to 7 bases, leaving 2 bases not matched to a gene. CDR3 amino acids: CASSPGQGNIQYF. CDR3 sequence (DNA): TGTGCCAGCAGCCCGGGACAGGGGAACATTCAGTACTTC.

This clonotype was seen many times. The V and J genes are TRBV7-2 and TRBJ1-3; the D is unclear. This CDR3 spans 14 amino acids. V lost 1 base and J 1 base, leaving 5 bases between the germline ends. CDR1 and CDR2 (germline): SGHTA, FQGNSA. CDR3 DNA sequence: TGTGCCAGCAGCTTAGACTATTCTGGAAACACCATATATTTT. Translating gives CASSLDYSGNTIYF. Variable domain in full (rest from reference TRBV7-2 and TRBJ1-3): GAGVSQSPSNKVTEKGKDVELRCDPISGHTALYWYRQSLGQGLEFLIYFQGNSAPDKSGLPSDRFSAERTGGSVSTLTIQRTQQEDSAVYLCASSLDYSGNTIYFGEGSWLTVV.